These 13 T cell receptor beta chains came from one sample sequenced in a study of T cell responses to AZD1222 COVID-19 vaccine. TCRdb's table, derived via immunoSEQ multiplex PCR, lists solely in-frame clones and lacks some. Among about 180,000 clones listed, about 89% were seen once. The sample was peripheral blood, taken on day 0 of AZD1222 vaccination. These TCRs come from an adult in good health.

This chain links TRBV6-5 with TRBJ1-1; D gene ambiguous. CDR1 and CDR2 from the germline V gene are MNHEY and SVGAGI. With 6 bases removed from V and 0 bases from J, the gap between germline ends came to 11 bases. This CDR3 region has 14 residues. The CDR3 nucleotides read TGTGCCAGCAGCGGCGAGGGTTTGAACACTGAAGCTTTCTTT. Translated: CASSGEGLNTEAFF.

The rearrangement links TRBV6-1 to TRBJ1-5, with D perhaps TRBD1 (6 bases). Trimming stripped 1 base from V and 7 bases from J, with 11 bases between. The germline CDR1 and CDR2 sequences are MNHNS and SASEGT. The CDR3 loop spans 14 amino acids. The CDR3 region has the DNA TGTGCCAGCAGTGAAGGAGGGGGGAAACAGCCCCAGCATTTT. Residues: CASSEGGGKQPQHF.

The V call is TRBV29-1, the J call TRBJ2-1, with TRBD2 identical over 11 bases. The CDR3 spans 14 residues. Germline V gene lookup returns CDR1 SQVTM and CDR2 ANQGSEA. V lost 7 bases, J lost 7 bases, and 9 bases stayed unmatched. CDR3 sequence reads: CSAPGLAAGNEQFF. The CDR3 DNA follows: TGCAGCGCCCCGGGACTAGCGGCGGGGAATGAGCAGTTCTTC.

This rearrangement joins TRBV6-4 to TRBJ1-5; D unresolved. The CDR3 runs 12 residues. Germline CDR1 is MRHNA and CDR2 is SNTAGT. The germline V and J ends were trimmed by 5 bases and 7 bases, with 9 bases remaining between them. CDR3 nucleotides: TGTGCCAGCAGTTCTGGTGTACAGCCCCAGCATTTT. Its protein is CASSSGVQPQHF.

The table lists this clone with a few counts. V gene TRBV7-9 combines with J gene TRBJ1-4; 9 bases align to TRBD1. This CDR3 comprises 18 residues. The V and J ends lost 3 bases and 5 bases, in that order; junction bases with no gene match: 13. Germline CDR1 is SEHNR and CDR2 is FQNEAQ (reference sequence). The CDR3 DNA reads TGTGCCAGCAGCTTCTTCGGGACAGGGTTTATGGGGAATGAAAAACTGTTTTTT. Amino acids: CASSFFGTGFMGNEKLFF.

This chain connects TRBV29-1 to TRBJ2-3, with TRBD2 identical over 12 bases. Unmatched junction bases numbered 3, after V lost 4 bases and J lost 1 base. This CDR3 is 15 amino acids long. Looked up from germline, CDR1 is SQVTM and CDR2 is ANQGSEA. The CDR3 region has the DNA TGCAGCGTTGGACCTAGCGGGGGGGGCACAGATACGCAGTATTTT. This sequence encodes CSVGPSGGGTDTQYF.

The rearrangement uses TRBV13 and TRBJ1-3, with D tentatively TRBD1 (5 bases). Trimming shortened V by 5 bases and J by 0 bases, and 17 bases separated the two germline ends. CDR1 and CDR2 (germline): PRHDT, FYEKMQ (reference sequence). The CDR3 runs to 17 residues. CDR3 in amino acids: CASSRQAGDHSGNTIYF. DNA of the CDR3: TGTGCCAGCAGCCGCCAGGCCGGGGACCACTCTGGAAACACCATATATTTT.

The rearrangement joins TRBV7-3 to TRBJ2-5; TRBD2 might be the D (5 bases). This CDR3 comprises 13 residues. The germline V and J ends were trimmed by 5 bases and 5 bases, with 12 bases remaining between them. The germline CDR1 and CDR2 sequences are SGHTA and FQGTGA. This CDR3 reads CASSPGLSETQYF. CDR3 DNA: TGTGCCAGCAGCCCGGGGTTGTCGGAGACCCAGTACTTC.

The V gene is TRBV2, the J gene TRBJ2-2, with 9 bases matching TRBD2. The length of the CDR3 is 14 residues. V shed 8 bases, J shed 2 bases, and the junction held 3 bases outside the gene matches. Germline assignment: CDR1 SNHLY and CDR2 FYNNEI. The CDR3 sequence: CASVAGANTGELFF. CDR3 coding DNA: TGTGCCAGCGTAGCGGGGGCCAACACCGGGGAGCTGTTTTTT.

The chain carries TRBV2 and TRBJ2-5; D is undetermined. The CDR3 consists of 12 residues. Germline loops: CDR1 SNHLY, CDR2 FYNNEI. The germline V and J ends were trimmed by 7 bases and 2 bases, with 8 bases remaining between them. The CDR3 protein is CASIAVQETQYF. For the CDR3, the DNA is TGTGCCAGCATAGCTGTGCAAGAGACCCAGTACTTC.

The CDR3 sequence is CASSHWTGGSYEQYV. Here the CDR3 DNA reads TGTGCCAGCAGTCATTGGACAGGGGGCAGCTACGAGCAGTACGTC. The V gene is TRBV28, the J gene TRBJ2-7; TRBD1 matches at 11 bases. The CDR3 covers 15 residues. The germline CDR1 and CDR2 sequences are MDHEN and SYDVKM. Germline trimming cut 5 bases from V and 3 bases from J; bases unmatched to any gene: 6.

The chain links TRBV28 to TRBJ1-1; no firm D call. CDR3 size: 13 residues. Trimming took 6 bases from V and 2 from J, leaving 10 bases between them. Per the germline V gene, CDR1 is MDHEN and CDR2 is SYDVKM. CDR3 sequence reads: CASSRSPNTEAFF. CDR3 nucleotides: TGTGCCAGCAGCCGCTCACCCAACACTGAAGCTTTCTTT.

The rearrangement uses TRBV6-5 and TRBJ1-1, with D possibly being TRBD1 (5 bases). V lost 8 bases and J 4 bases, leaving 14 bases between the germline ends. The CDR3 sequence is 13 residues long. Looked up from germline, CDR1 is MNHEY and CDR2 is SVGAGI. CDR3 amino acids: CASSGRGGTEAFF. CDR3 bases: TGTGCCAGCTCTGGGCGGGGCGGCACTGAAGCTTTCTTT.